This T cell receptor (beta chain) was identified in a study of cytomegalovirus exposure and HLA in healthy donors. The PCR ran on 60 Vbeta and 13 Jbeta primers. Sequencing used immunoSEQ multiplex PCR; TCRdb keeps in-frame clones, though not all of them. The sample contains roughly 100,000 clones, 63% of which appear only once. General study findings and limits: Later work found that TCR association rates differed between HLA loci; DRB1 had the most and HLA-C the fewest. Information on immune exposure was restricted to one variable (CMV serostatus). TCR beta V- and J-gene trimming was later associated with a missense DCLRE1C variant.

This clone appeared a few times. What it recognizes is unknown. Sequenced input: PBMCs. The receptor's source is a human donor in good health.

This CDR3 is CASGLQEPSGANVLTF. The CDR3 coding sequence is TGCGCCAGCGGACTACAGGAGCCCTCTGGGGCCAACGTCCTGACTTTC. V is TRBV10-1 and J is TRBJ2-6; a weak D match, TRBD2 (6 bases). Trimming cost V 8 bases and J 0 bases, with 14 bases left between them. The CDR3 totals 16 residues. Germline V lookup: CDR1 WNHNN, CDR2 SYGVQD (reference sequence).